This T cell receptor beta chain stems from a study of siplizumab effects on memory and regulatory T cells. Comments on this clone: As yet, its antigen is unknown.

This CDR3 is built from 17 residues. Trimming removed 0 bases from V and 4 bases from J; junction bases left unmatched: 9. Germline assignment: CDR1 SGHRS and CDR2 YFSETQ. Around 96,000 TCR templates were measured in each sample. Generated by immunoSEQ multiplex PCR, the TCRdb table keeps only in-frame clones and is missing some. The table lists 100,000 or so clones, roughly 94% of them singletons. Overall study results and limits: Roughly 80-97% of proliferating CD4+ or CD8+ clones lacked an assignable naive or memory phenotype. Siplizumab significantly reduced alloreactive sequences traceable to unstimulated CD4+ memory cells.

V and J are TRBV5-1 and TRBJ2-1, with 8 bases lining up with TRBD2. The clonotype was recovered from a human donor in good health. The specimen was Tregs sorted from blood. For the CDR3, the DNA is TGCGCCAGCAGCTTGGGGAGCAGCGGGAGAGATTACAATGAGCAGTTCTTC. Protein: CASSLGSSGRDYNEQFF.